The clone carrying this T cell receptor (beta chain) was recorded a few times. The data are from a study of preoperative IRX-2 immunotherapy in early breast cancer. This table comes from immunoSEQ multiplex PCR, and its TCRdb copy is limited to in-frame clones, with some not included. The table lists around 25,000 clones, roughly 90% of them singletons, with 25% to 35% in the top ten. Germline values: CDR1 WSHSY, CDR2 SAAADI. The CDR3 spans 16 residues. V lost 0 bases to trimming and J lost 0 bases; unmatched junction nucleotides: 3. The treatment is: preoperative locoregional IRX-2 cytokine immunotherapy. Preoperative locoregional IRX-2 cytokine immunotherapy was tested in the phase Ib source study.

The TCR sequence derives from a human donor with breast cancer. The sequences come from tumor tissue, collected after IRX-2 immunotherapy. The J gene is TRBJ2-7, the V gene TRBV10-2, with TRBD2 matching over 9 bases. CDR3 loop: CASSESQAGGSYEQYV. CDR3 nucleotides: TGCGCCAGCAGTGAGTCTCAAGCGGGGGGCTCCTACGAGCAGTACGTC.